The source of this T cell receptor beta chain is a study of blood T cell repertoires in COVID-19. J was trimmed by 2 bases and V by 6 bases; bases with no gene match: 19. From germline, CDR1 is WNHNN and CDR2 SYGVQD (reference sequence). This CDR3 is 19 amino acids long. This table comes from immunoSEQ multiplex PCR, and its TCRdb copy is limited to in-frame clones, with some not included. The table has 60,000 to 65,000 clones, 78% seen once. This clone appeared once. The chain has TRBV10-1 and TRBJ2-5; 9 positions agree with TRBD1. The sequence derives from a man aged 60-69 years with COVID-19, enrolled during active disease. The sample taken for sequencing was peripheral blood. CDR3 amino acids: CASRAPQGAQRGGQETQYF. DNA for the CDR3: TGCGCCAGCAGAGCACCACAGGGGGCCCAGCGGGGAGGGCAAGAGACCCAGTACTTC.